This T cell receptor (beta chain) was sequenced during a study of blood T cell repertoires in COVID-19. Generated by immunoSEQ multiplex PCR, the TCRdb table keeps only in-frame clones and is missing some. The repertoire holds some 490,000 clones, more than 85% seen once, with around 8% in the top ten. Ages ranged from about 18 to 90 years, with residence in approximately 25 US areas. Either two negative PCRs, clearance, or symptom resolution qualified Cohort 3 donors as recovered. CDR1 MNHEY and CDR2 SVGAGI come from the germline V gene. This CDR3 has 15 residues. Trimming took off 7 bases at V and 8 bases at J, with 20 bases between the two ends.

The receptor comes from an older woman who had recovered from COVID-19. This rearrangement joins TRBV6-5 to TRBJ1-4; TRBD1 is a possible D gene (6 bases). The sequencing sample was made of PBMCs or T cells enriched from blood (not recorded which). CDR3 amino acids: CASMAAGHDGEKLFF. As DNA, the CDR3 is TGTGCCAGCATGGCAGCGGGACACGATGGAGAAAAACTGTTTTTT.